The entry below describes one T cell receptor (beta chain). This entry belongs to a study of OX40 agonist ivuxolimab in advanced cancers. The wider study: At doses from 0.01 to 10 mg/kg, patients were given intravenous ivuxolimab every 2 weeks.

There are 15 residues in the CDR3. Germline CDR1 reads SGDLS; CDR2 reads YYNGEE. V shed 0 bases, J shed 7 bases, and the junction held 5 bases outside the gene matches. This table comes from immunoSEQ multiplex PCR, and its TCRdb copy is limited to in-frame clones, with some not included. The sample lists about 22,000 clones, about 85% seen once, with around a quarter in the top ten. The specimen was CD4+ or CD8+ T cells sorted from blood, collected in a trial of the OX40 agonist ivuxolimab. V gene TRBV9 combines with J gene TRBJ2-1; 9 nucleotides align to TRBD2. The receptor comes from an adult with an advanced solid tumor such as melanoma, head and neck, liver or kidney cancer. The CDR3 protein is CASSVGGGRVNEQFF. The CDR3 coding sequence is TGTGCCAGCAGCGTAGGCGGCGGGAGGGTGAATGAGCAGTTCTTC. Based on the CDR3 plus reference TRBV9 and TRBJ2-1, the full variable domain is DSGVTQTPKHLITATGQRVTLRCSPRSGDLSVYWYQQSLDQGLQFLIQYYNGEERAKGNILERFSAQQFPDLHSELNLSSLELGDSALYFCASSVGGGRVNEQFFGPGTRLTVL.